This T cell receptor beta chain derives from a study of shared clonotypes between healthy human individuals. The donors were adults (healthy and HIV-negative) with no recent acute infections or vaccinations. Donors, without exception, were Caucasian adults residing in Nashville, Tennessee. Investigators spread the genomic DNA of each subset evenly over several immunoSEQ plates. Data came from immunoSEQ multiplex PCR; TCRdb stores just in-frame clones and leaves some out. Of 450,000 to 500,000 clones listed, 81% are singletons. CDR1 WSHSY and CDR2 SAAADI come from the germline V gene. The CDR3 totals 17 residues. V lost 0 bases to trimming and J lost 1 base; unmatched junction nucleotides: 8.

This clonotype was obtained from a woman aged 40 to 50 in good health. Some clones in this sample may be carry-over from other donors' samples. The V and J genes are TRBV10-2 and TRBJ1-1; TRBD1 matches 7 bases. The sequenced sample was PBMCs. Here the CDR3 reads CASSESGGQARNTEAFF. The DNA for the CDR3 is TGCGCCAGCAGTGAGTCAGGAGGACAGGCGAGGAACACTGAAGCTTTCTTT.